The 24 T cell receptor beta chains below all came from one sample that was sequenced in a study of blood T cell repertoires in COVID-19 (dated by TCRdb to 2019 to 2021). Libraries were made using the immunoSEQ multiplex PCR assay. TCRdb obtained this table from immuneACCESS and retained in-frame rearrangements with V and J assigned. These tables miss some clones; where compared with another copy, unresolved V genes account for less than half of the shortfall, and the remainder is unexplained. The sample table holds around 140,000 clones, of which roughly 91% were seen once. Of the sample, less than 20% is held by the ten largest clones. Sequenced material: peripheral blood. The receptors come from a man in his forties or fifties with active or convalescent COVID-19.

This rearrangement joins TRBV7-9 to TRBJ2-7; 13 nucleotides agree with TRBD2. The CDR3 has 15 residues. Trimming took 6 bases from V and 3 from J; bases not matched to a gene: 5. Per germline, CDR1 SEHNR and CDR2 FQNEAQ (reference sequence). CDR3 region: CASRPRLAGGYEQYF. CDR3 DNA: TGTGCCAGCAGGCCCAGACTAGCGGGAGGCTACGAGCAGTACTTC.

In nucleotides, the CDR3 is TGTGCCAGCAGCTTGGCAAGGGGCCGGGTTGGCTACACCTTC. Protein: CASSLARGRVGYTF. The gene calls are TRBV5-6 and TRBJ1-2; D may be TRBD1 (5 bases). The CDR3 runs to 14 residues. V shed 0 bases and J shed 7 bases, with 13 bases lying between them. Germline loops: CDR1 SGHDT, CDR2 YYEEEE.

This CDR3 is CASSLGGDRGGYEQYF. CDR3 coding DNA: TGTGCCAGCAGCTTGGGGGGGGACAGGGGAGGCTACGAGCAGTACTTC. V gene TRBV5-4 combines with J gene TRBJ2-7; 10 nucleotides line up with TRBD1. V was clipped by 0 bases and J by 3 bases; unmatched bases: 6. Germline values: CDR1 SGHNT, CDR2 YYREEE (reference sequence). The CDR3 is 16 amino acids.

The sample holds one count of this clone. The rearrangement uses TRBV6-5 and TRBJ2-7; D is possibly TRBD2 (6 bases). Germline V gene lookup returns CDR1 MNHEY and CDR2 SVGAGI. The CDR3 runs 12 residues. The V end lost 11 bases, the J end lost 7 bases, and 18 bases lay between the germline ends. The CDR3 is CASGWGVREQYF. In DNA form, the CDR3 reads TGTGCCTCCGGGTGGGGGGTGAGGGAGCAGTACTTC.

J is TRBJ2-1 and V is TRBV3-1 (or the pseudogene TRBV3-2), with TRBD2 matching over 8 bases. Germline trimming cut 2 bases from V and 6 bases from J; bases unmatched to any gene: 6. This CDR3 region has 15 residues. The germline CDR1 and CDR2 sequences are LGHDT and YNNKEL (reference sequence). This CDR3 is CASSQFGGGLNEQFF. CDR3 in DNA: TGTGCCAGCAGCCAATTCGGGGGGGGCCTCAATGAGCAGTTCTTC.

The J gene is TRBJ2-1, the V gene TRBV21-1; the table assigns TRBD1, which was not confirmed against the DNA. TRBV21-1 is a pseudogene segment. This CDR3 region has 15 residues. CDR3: CASSKASGHRNEQFF. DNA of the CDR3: TGTGCCAGCAGCAAGGCGTCGGGACACCGAAATGAGCAGTTCTTC.

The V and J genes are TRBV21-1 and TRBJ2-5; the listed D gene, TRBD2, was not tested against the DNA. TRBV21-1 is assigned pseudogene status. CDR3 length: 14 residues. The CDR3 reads CASSKIHPPGAQYF. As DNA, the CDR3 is TGTGCCAGCAGCAAAATACACCCCCCGGGGGCCCAGTACTTC.

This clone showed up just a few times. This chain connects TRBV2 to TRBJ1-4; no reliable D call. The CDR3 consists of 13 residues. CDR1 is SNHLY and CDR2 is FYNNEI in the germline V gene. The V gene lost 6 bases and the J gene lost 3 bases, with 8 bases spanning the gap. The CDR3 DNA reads TGTGCCAGCAGGCAGGTACCTAATGAAAAACTGTTTTTT. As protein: CASRQVPNEKLFF. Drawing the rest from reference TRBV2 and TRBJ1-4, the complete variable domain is EPEVTQTPSHQVTQMGQEVILRCVPISNHLYFYWYRQILGQKVEFLVSFYNNEISEKSEIFDDQFSVERPDGSNFTLKIRSTKLEDSAMYFCASRQVPNEKLFFGSGTQLSVL.

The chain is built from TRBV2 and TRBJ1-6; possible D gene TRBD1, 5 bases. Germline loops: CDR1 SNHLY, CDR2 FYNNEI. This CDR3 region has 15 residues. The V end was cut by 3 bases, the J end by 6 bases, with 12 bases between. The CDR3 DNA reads TGTGCCAGCAGTGAGGGGGGGATAGGTAATTCACCCCTCCACTTT. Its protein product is CASSEGGIGNSPLHF. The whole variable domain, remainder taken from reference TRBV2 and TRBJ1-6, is EPEVTQTPSHQVTQMGQEVILRCVPISNHLYFYWYRQILGQKVEFLVSFYNNEISEKSEIFDDQFSVERPDGSNFTLKIRSTKLEDSAMYFCASSEGGIGNSPLHFGNGTRLTVT.

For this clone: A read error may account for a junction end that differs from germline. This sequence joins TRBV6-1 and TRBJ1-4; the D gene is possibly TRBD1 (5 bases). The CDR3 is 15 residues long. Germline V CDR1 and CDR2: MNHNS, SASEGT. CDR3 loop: CASTEQVFTVEKLFF. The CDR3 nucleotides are TGTGCCAGCACTGAACAGGTCTTCACCGTAGAAAAACTGTTTTTT.

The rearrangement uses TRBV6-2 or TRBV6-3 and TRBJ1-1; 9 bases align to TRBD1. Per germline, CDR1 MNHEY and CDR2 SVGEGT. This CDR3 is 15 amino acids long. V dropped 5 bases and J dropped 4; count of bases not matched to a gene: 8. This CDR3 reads CASSARDRVGTEAFF. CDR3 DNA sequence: TGTGCCAGCAGTGCCCGGGACAGGGTGGGCACTGAAGCTTTCTTT.

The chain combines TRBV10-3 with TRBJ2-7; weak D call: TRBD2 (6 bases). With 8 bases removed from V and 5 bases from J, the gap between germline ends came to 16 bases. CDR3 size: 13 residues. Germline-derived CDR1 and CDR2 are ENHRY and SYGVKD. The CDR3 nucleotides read TGTGCCATCGGCAGGGTGGAGGGAGACGAGCAGTACTTC. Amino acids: CAIGRVEGDEQYF.

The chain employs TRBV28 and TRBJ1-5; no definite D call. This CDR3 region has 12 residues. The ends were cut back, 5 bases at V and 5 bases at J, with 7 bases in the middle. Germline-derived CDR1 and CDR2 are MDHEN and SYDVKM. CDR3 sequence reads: CASSPLDQPQHF. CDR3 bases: TGTGCCAGCAGTCCTCTCGATCAGCCCCAGCATTTT.

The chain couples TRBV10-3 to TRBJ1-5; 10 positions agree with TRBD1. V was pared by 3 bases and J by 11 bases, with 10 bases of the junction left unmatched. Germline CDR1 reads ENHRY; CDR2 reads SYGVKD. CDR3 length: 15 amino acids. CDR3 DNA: TGTGCCATCAGTGATACGACAGGGGGCATGAAGGCCCAGCATTTT. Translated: CAISDTTGGMKAQHF.

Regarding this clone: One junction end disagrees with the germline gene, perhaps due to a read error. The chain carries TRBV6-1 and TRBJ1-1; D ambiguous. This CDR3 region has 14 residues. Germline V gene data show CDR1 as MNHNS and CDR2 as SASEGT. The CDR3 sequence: CASREGPMNTEAFF. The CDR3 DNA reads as TGTGCCAGCAGGGAAGGGCCAATGAACACTGAAGCTTTCTTT.

This chain's CDR3 is CASSQGRLAGGYYNEQFF. For the CDR3, the DNA is TGCGCCAGCAGCCAAGGCCGGCTAGCGGGGGGATACTACAATGAGCAGTTCTTC. The chain is built from TRBV4-3 and TRBJ2-1, with 11 bases identical to TRBD2. This CDR3 contains 18 residues. V lost 1 base and J lost 3; bases outside the gene matches: 8. CDR1 is LGHNA and CDR2 is YSLEER in the germline V gene.

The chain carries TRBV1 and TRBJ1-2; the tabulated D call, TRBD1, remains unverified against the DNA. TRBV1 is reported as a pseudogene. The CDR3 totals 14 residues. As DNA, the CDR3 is TGCACCAGCAGCCAAGCGCCAGGTATGGATGGCTACACCTTC. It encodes CTSSQAPGMDGYTF.

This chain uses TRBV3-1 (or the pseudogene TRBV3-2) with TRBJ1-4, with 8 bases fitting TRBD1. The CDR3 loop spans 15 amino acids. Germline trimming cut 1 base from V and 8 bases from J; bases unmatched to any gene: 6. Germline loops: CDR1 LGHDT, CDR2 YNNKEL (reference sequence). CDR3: CASSQVGDRYEKLFF. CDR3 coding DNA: TGTGCCAGCAGCCAAGTAGGGGACAGGTACGAAAAACTGTTTTTT.

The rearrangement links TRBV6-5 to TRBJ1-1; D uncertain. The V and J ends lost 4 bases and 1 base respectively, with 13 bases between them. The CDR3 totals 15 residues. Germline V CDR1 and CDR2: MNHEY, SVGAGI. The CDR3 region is CASSSNYRQNTEAFF. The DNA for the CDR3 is TGTGCCAGCAGTTCCAATTATAGACAGAACACTGAAGCTTTCTTT.

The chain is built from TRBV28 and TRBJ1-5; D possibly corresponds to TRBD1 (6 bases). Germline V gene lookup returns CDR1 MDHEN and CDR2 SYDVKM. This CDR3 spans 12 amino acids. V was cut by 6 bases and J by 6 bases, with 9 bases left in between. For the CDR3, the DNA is TGTGCCAGCAGACAGGGTTTTCAGCCCCAGCATTTT. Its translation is CASRQGFQPQHF.

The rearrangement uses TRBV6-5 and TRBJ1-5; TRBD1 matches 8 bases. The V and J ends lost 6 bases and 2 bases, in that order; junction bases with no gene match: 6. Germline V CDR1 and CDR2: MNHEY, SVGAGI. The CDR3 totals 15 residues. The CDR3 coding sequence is TGTGCCAGCAGGGCGTTACAGGGGGGCAATCAGCCCCAGCATTTT. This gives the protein CASRALQGGNQPQHF.

The CDR3 DNA reads as TGTGCCAGTAGTCTACAGGGTCCATACGAGCAGTACTTC. It encodes CASSLQGPYEQYF. The chain employs TRBV19 and TRBJ2-7; D possibly corresponds to TRBD1 (6 bases). CDR1 LNHDA and CDR2 SQIVND come from the germline V gene (reference sequence). V dropped 5 bases and J dropped 4 bases, with 12 bases sitting between them. CDR3 length: 13 residues. The variable domain in full, completed from reference TRBV19 and TRBJ2-7, reads DGGITQSPKYLFRKEGQNVTLSCEQNLNHDAMYWYRQDPGQGLRLIYYSQIVNDFQKGDIAEGYSVSREKKESFPLTVTSAQKNPTAFYLCASSLQGPYEQYFGPGTRLTVT.

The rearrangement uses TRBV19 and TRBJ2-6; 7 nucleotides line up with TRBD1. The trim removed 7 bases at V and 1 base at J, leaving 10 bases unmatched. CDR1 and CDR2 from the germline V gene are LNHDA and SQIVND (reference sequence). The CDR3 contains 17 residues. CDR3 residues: CASTVGTAASGANVLTF. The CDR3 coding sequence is TGTGCCAGTACCGTGGGGACAGCGGCATCTGGGGCCAACGTCCTGACTTTC.

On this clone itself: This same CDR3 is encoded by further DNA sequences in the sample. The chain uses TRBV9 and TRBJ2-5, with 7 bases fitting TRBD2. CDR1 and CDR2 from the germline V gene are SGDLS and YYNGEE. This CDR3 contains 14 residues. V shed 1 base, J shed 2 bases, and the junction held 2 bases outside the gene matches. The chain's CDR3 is CASSVLAEQETQYF. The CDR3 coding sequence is TGTGCCAGCAGCGTACTAGCGGAGCAAGAGACCCAGTACTTC.